Listed below are T cell receptor beta chains from one sample, sequenced in a study of identical twins. TCRdb processed the 5' RACE reads anew with MiXCR; each CDR3 protein has one entry. The repertoire includes 400,000 to 600,000 distinct CDR3 sequences, more than 20% of them detected once, and about 0.48% sits in the top ten. The sample was also linked to a second study, of yellow fever vaccine responses in identical twins.

Material for sequencing was CD4+ T cells sorted from blood. These TCRs come from a woman younger than 35 in good health. Both conserved end residues are part of each CDR3. D genes are given only for firm matches. Clone size is stated in some rows and not others, as once, few, many or a class when expanded.

J	size	D	V	DNA	CDR3
TRBJ2-2	few	TRBD1	TRBV7-2	TGTGCCAGCAGCTTACGACAGGGTCCGGCCGGGGAGCTGTTTTTT	CASSLRQGPAGELFF
TRBJ2-2	many	.	TRBV12-3/TRBV12-4	TGTGCCAGCAGTTCCCAAGCGGGGAACACCGGGGAGCTGTTTTTT	CASSSQAGNTGELFF
TRBJ2-5	few	TRBD2	TRBV7-8	TGTGCCAGCAGCACCCGGGAGGGCCTCGGGGGGACCCAGTACTTC	CASSTREGLGGTQYF
TRBJ2-1	.	TRBD1	TRBV5-1	TGCGCCAGCAGCTTGGCCGGGACAGTTAAGAATGAGCAGTTCTTC	CASSLAGTVKNEQFF
TRBJ2-7	.	TRBD2	TRBV18	TGTGCCAGCTCCCCTGGACTAGCCGGGGCCCCTCAGTACTTC	CASSPGLAGAPQYF
TRBJ2-1	.	.	TRBV7-2	TGTGCCAGCAGCTTAATGGGGGACTCGTACAATGAGCAGTTCTTC	CASSLMGDSYNEQFF
TRBJ2-2	few	.	TRBV27	TGTGCCAGCAGTTTCTCTCCTGCTATACTGAACACCGGGGAGCTGTTTTTT	CASSFSPAILNTGELFF
TRBJ2-1	.	.	TRBV5-5	TGTGCCAGCAGCTGGGCTATCGTCCTAAACTACAATGAGCAGTTCTTC	CASSWAIVLNYNEQFF
TRBJ1-5	few	.	TRBV5-1	TGCGCCAGCAGCTTGGACGGGGACACCCCTTTGACCCAGCATTTT	CASSLDGDTPLTQHF
TRBJ2-2	few	.	TRBV7-9	TGTGCCAGCAGCACCCGACTAGTGAACACCGGGGAGCTGTTTTTT	CASSTRLVNTGELFF
TRBJ2-2	.	TRBD1	TRBV6-1	TGTGCTTCGGGCGGACAGGGTATTATCGGGGAGCTGTTTTTT	CASGGQGIIGELFF
TRBJ2-3	once	.	TRBV28	TGTGCCAGCACCCCCCCGGTCAGAATAGACTCAGATACGCAGTATTTT	CASTPPVRIDSDTQYF
TRBJ2-7	.	.	TRBV20-1	TGCAGTGCTAGTCCCGGAGTAGCCTACGAGCAGTACTTC	CSASPGVAYEQYF
TRBJ2-3	.	TRBD1	TRBV6-4	TGTGCCAGCAGTGGTCAGGGGGCATTACAAGATACGCAGTATTTT	CASSGQGALQDTQYF
TRBJ2-1	.	TRBD2	TRBV7-3	TGTGCCAGCAGCCCCGGACTAGCGGGAGGGTTCAATGAGCAGTTCTTC	CASSPGLAGGFNEQFF
TRBJ2-7	.	.	TRBV10-3	TGTGCCATCGGAAACAGTCCCTACGAGCAGTACTTC	CAIGNSPYEQYF
TRBJ1-1	.	.	TRBV2	TGTGCCAGCAGCAGACAGGATAACACTGAAGCTTTCTTT	CASSRQDNTEAFF
TRBJ1-1	few	.	TRBV24-1	TGTGCCACCACCGGCGGGGAGGGCGGGTACACTGAAGCTTTCTTT	CATTGGEGGYTEAFF
TRBJ2-3	.	TRBD2	TRBV5-1	TGCGCCAGCAGCGAGGGACTAGCGGCCACAGATACGCAGTATTTT	CASSEGLAATDTQYF
TRBJ2-2	.	.	TRBV3-1	TGTGCCAGCAGCCAACAACGGGCCGGGGAGCTGTTTTTT	CASSQQRAGELFF
TRBJ2-1	many	.	TRBV10-3	TGTGCCATCAGTGAGGGGTCGACGCCGCCGTTCTTC	CAISEGSTPPFF
TRBJ2-1	.	TRBD2	TRBV5-4	TGTGCCAGCAGCGGAGCGGGAGGGCTGAATGAGCAGTTCTTC	CASSGAGGLNEQFF
TRBJ2-5	.	TRBD1	TRBV20-1	TGCAGTGCTAGAAGACAGGGAAAACAAGAGACCCAGTACTTC	CSARRQGKQETQYF
TRBJ2-2	many	.	TRBV27	TGTGCCAGCAGTCAGAGACTAATTACCGGGGAGCTGTTTTTT	CASSQRLITGELFF
TRBJ1-4	few	TRBD1	TRBV12-3/TRBV12-4	TGTGCCAGCACTTCGGACAGGTGGGGCGAAAAACTGTTTTTT	CASTSDRWGEKLFF
TRBJ2-2	.	.	TRBV10-3	TGTGCCATCAGTGAGTCGACATTGGGGGGCGCTGCCGGGGAGCTGTTTTTT	CAISESTLGGAAGELFF
TRBJ2-2	.	.	TRBV7-9	TGTGCCAGCAGCTTCCTCAGGGGGGAGAACACCGGGGAGCTGTTTTTT	CASSFLRGENTGELFF
TRBJ2-7	.	.	TRBV5-5	TGTGCCAGCAGCCCCGTATACTCCTACGAGCAGTACTTC	CASSPVYSYEQYF